This TCR beta chain was found in a study of blood T cells in healthy people across ages. The study, taken as a whole, reports: Versus aged donors, long-lived donors had higher diversity and more naive CD4+ cells. The fall in TCR beta diversity per million T cells was roughly linear with age.

Regarding this clonotype: Its antigen is not known.

Germline CDR1 and CDR2: SGDLS and YYNGEE. With 3 bases clipped from V and 0 bases from J, the junction kept 13 bases outside the gene matches. CDR3 size: 18 residues. The use of a sample-barcoded 5' primer and a J-beta primer mix characterized a second PCR of about 7 to 12 cycles. A template-switch adaptor that had 12 random nucleotides put a tag on each cDNA molecule. TCRdb recomputed calls from the 5' RACE reads with MiXCR, one row per CDR3 protein. Of about 900,000 distinct CDR3 sequences in the sample, about 62% were seen once. The chain carries TRBV9 and TRBJ2-5, with TRBD2 matching 8 bases. Sequences were obtained from blood. The TCR was taken from a man aged 30 to 39 in good health. As DNA, the CDR3 is TGTGCCAGCAGCGAGGGGGTATTGCGGGGGGCGTACCAAGAGACCCAGTACTTC. This sequence encodes CASSEGVLRGAYQETQYF.